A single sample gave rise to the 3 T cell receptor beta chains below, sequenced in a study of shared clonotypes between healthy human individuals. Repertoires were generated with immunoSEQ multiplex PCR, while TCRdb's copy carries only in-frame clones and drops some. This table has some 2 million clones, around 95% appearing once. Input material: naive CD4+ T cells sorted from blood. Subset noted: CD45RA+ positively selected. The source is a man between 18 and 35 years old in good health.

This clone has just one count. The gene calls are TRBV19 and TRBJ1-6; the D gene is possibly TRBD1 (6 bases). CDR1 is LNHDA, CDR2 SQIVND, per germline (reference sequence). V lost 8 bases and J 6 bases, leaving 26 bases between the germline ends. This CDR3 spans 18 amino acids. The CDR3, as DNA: TGTGCCAGTGGACGAGTAGGACAGATCGATTTTTCTAATTCACCCCTCCACTTT. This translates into CASGRVGQIDFSNSPLHF.

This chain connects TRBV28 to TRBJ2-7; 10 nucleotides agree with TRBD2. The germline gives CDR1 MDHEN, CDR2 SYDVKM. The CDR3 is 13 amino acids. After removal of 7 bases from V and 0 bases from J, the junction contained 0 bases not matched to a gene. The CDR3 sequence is CASIAGGSYEQYF. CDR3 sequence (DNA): TGTGCCAGCATAGCGGGGGGCTCCTACGAGCAGTACTTC.

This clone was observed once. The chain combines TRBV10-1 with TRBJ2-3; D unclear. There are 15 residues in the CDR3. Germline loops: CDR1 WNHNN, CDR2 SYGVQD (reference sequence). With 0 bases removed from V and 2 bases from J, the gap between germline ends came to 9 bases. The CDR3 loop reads CASSESSTNTDTQYF. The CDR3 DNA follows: TGCGCCAGCAGTGAGTCGTCCACTAACACAGATACGCAGTATTTT.